This T cell receptor (beta chain) is drawn from a study of T cell changes during pregnancy in multiple sclerosis. The V gene's germline CDR1 is MNHEY and CDR2 SVGAGI. V lost 8 bases and J lost 2; bases outside the gene matches: 1. CDR3 length: 13 residues. TCRdb's table, derived via immunoSEQ multiplex PCR, lists solely in-frame clones and lacks some. The sample consists of 20,000 to 25,000 clones, 80% to 95% of them appearing once. The source was CD4+ T cells from peripheral blood mononuclear cells, collected in the third trimester of pregnancy. V usage is TRBV6-5 and J usage is TRBJ1-4; TRBD1 aligns across 8 bases. The receptor was derived from a female donor with multiple sclerosis, enrolled in a pregnancy study. The CDR3 protein is CASSGGTNEKLFF. The CDR3 bases are TGTGCCAGCTCAGGGGGCACTAATGAAAAACTGTTTTTT.